The 22 T cell receptor beta chains presented below share a single source sample, sequenced in a study of T cells in women clearing cervical HPV infection. Produced via immunoSEQ multiplex PCR; TCRdb's table is partial and in-frame only. Found here are some 41,000 clones; the top ten clones hold about 5.8%. The sequencing input was blood buffy coat. The receptor set was obtained from a woman aged 18 to 75 with a cervical HPV16 infection that either progressed to CIN3+ or cleared (not recorded which).

Turning to this clone: The read is 3 residues too short to cover the CDR3 end, so that end is filled in from the germline J gene. The chain combines TRBV7-6 with TRBJ1-2, with D possibly being TRBD1 (5 bases). This CDR3 region has 13 residues. Germline V gene lookup returns CDR1 SGHVS and CDR2 FNYEAQ. The CDR3 bases that were read are TGTGCCAGCAGCTCGGGGGAGGACAATGAC. Its protein is CASSSGEDND. The complete CDR3 protein is CASSSGEDNDYTF.

Details on this clone: Sequencing ends 3 residues short of the CDR3 end; the germline J gene provides the rest. This chain links TRBV15 with TRBJ2-1; 7 bases fit TRBD1. The CDR3 contains 16 residues. V was clipped by 0 bases and J by 5 bases; unmatched bases: 7. Per the germline V gene, CDR1 is LNHNV and CDR2 is YYDKDF (reference sequence). This chain's CDR3 is CATSRDFSTGNNEQFF. The part of the CDR3 DNA that was read is TGTGCCACCAGCAGAGATTTCTCGACAGGGAACAATGAG.

On this clone itself: The CDR3 end falls 3 residues outside the read, so it is completed with the germline J gene. This chain uses TRBV6-7 with TRBJ2-2; no reliable D call. TRBV6-7 falls under the ORF class, with uncertain function. V was clipped by 8 bases and J by 6 bases, with 10 bases between them. The CDR3 runs to 12 residues. CDR3 sequence: CASQSQAGELFF. The sequenced part of the CDR3 DNA is TGTGCCAGCCAAAGCCAGGCCGGGGAG.

Regarding this clone: A junction boundary mismatches the germline segment, possibly from a read error. With the read ending 3 residues before the CDR3 end, the germline J gene is used to fill in that end. The same CDR3 can be traced to other DNA sequences in this sample. The chain joins TRBV19 to TRBJ1-3; D is perhaps TRBD1 (5 bases). The CDR3 spans 13 residues. Germline V lookup: CDR1 LNHDA, CDR2 SQIVND (reference sequence). The CDR3 here is CASSSGTGNTIYF. The part of the CDR3 DNA that was read is TGTGCCAGTAGTAGTGGTACAGGAAACACG. The whole variable domain, remainder taken from reference TRBV19 and TRBJ1-3, is DGGITQSPKYLFRKEGQNVTLSCEQNLNHDAMYWYRQDPGQGLRLIYYSQIVNDFQKGDIAEGYSVSREKKESFPLTVTSAQKNPTAFYLCASSSGTGNTIYFGEGSWLTVV.

With respect to this clone: The DNA ends 3 residues before the CDR3 does, and the rest of the CDR3 is filled in from the germline J gene. The rearrangement links TRBV12-3 or TRBV12-4 to TRBJ2-1; 7 nucleotides align to TRBD2. The CDR3 contains 15 residues. V shed 6 bases, J shed 0 bases, and the junction held 5 bases outside the gene matches. The CDR3 loop reads CASSLSGTSYNEQFF. The sequenced part of the CDR3 DNA is TGTGCCAGCAGCTTAAGCGGGACCTCCTACAATGAG.

Notes on this clone: The read stops 3 residues short of the end of the CDR3; the missing end is completed from the germline J gene. J is TRBJ2-2 and V is TRBV28, with 10 bases lining up with TRBD1. Germline V lookup: CDR1 MDHEN, CDR2 SYDVKM. V shed 2 bases and J 4 bases; nucleotides not matched to a gene: 4. The CDR3 runs 16 residues. The covered CDR3 bases are TGTGCCAGCAGTTTACCTAGGACAGGGGGCACCGGGGAG. It specifies CASSLPRTGGTGE. The entire CDR3 protein reads CASSLPRTGGTGELFF.

Concerning this clone: The CDR3 goes on 3 residues after the read ends, and that part is filled in from the germline J gene. The chain uses TRBV7-9 and TRBJ2-7; TRBD2 matches at 12 bases. The CDR3 is 13 amino acids. CDR1 is SEHNR, CDR2 FQNEAQ, per germline (reference sequence). V shed 7 bases and J 2 bases; nucleotides not matched to a gene: 0. The CDR3 DNA, read in part, is TGTGCCAGCACTAGCGGGAGGGCCTACGAG. Translating gives CASTSGRAYE. The full CDR3 protein is CASTSGRAYEQYF.

On this clone itself: The sequence runs out 3 residues before the end of the CDR3; the remainder is reconstructed from the germline J gene. The V call is TRBV29-1, the J call TRBJ2-2, with a weak D call TRBD2 (5 bases). V was trimmed by 1 base and J by 5 bases, leaving 17 bases between them. In germline, CDR1 is SQVTM, CDR2 ANQGSEA. This CDR3 comprises 16 residues. CDR3 bases read: TGCAGCGTTGAAGGGAGAGGGCGAGGTGGGACCGGGGAG. Its translation: CSVEGRGRGGTGE. The full-length CDR3 reads as CSVEGRGRGGTGELFF.

Turning to this clone: The DNA ends 3 residues before the CDR3 does, and the rest of the CDR3 is filled in from the germline J gene. The V gene is TRBV19, the J gene TRBJ1-2; D is unclear. Germline V gene data show CDR1 as LNHDA and CDR2 as SQIVND (reference sequence). This CDR3 has 12 residues. The CDR3 DNA, read in part, is TGTGCCAGTTGTAGCGCCTCCTACGAC. Protein sequence: CASCSASYD. The complete CDR3 reads CASCSASYDYTF.

Worth noting for this clone: The read stops 3 residues short of the end of the CDR3; the missing end is completed from the germline J gene. This chain connects TRBV29-1 to TRBJ1-1; TRBD1 matches at 8 bases. The junction had 10 bases not matched to a gene; V was cut back by 0 bases and J by 4 bases. Germline CDR1 is SQVTM and CDR2 is ANQGSEA. There are 16 residues in the CDR3. The CDR3 sequence is CSVEDWYTGGVTEAFF. The part of the CDR3 DNA that was read is TGCAGCGTTGAAGATTGGTATACAGGGGGAGTCACTGAA.

Comment on this clone: The read halts 3 residues ahead of the CDR3 end, with the missing end drawn from the germline J gene. The chain links TRBV10-3 to TRBJ2-3; D unclear. The CDR3 runs to 15 residues. Germline V CDR1 and CDR2: ENHRY, SYGVKD. V was trimmed by 0 bases and J by 2 bases, leaving 9 bases between them. The sequenced CDR3 bases are TGTGCCATCAGTGAGTCTACTACCACCACAGATACG. Translating it yields CAISESTTTTDT. The entire CDR3 sequence reads CAISESTTTTDTQYF.

Concerning this clone: The read finishes 3 residues shy of the CDR3 end, and the germline J gene is used to complete it. The sample holds other DNA sequences that translate to the same CDR3. The genes are TRBV6-1 and TRBJ1-3, with 7 bases identical to TRBD1. The CDR3 consists of 15 residues. Germline V gene sequence: CDR1 MNHNS, CDR2 SASEGT. CDR3 residues: CASSGDRTRGGTIYF. The DNA read from the CDR3 is TGTGCCAGCAGTGGGGACAGAACCCGTGGGGGCACT.

A remark on this clone: Sequencing ends 3 residues short of the CDR3 end; the germline J gene provides the rest. This chain links TRBV29-1 with TRBJ2-2, with TRBD1 matching 9 bases. CDR1 is SQVTM and CDR2 is ANQGSEA in the germline V gene. The CDR3 has 13 amino acids. The CDR3 sequence: CSGLRTGEVKLFF. CDR3 bases read: TGCAGCGGCCTCAGGACAGGGGAAGTTAAG.

In the case of this clone: Read sequence stops 3 residues before the CDR3 end, and the germline J gene provides the missing end. The gene calls are TRBV9 and TRBJ2-1; 7 bases match TRBD2. V lost 0 bases, J lost 4 bases, and 7 bases stayed unmatched. CDR3 size: 16 residues. CDR1 is SGDLS, CDR2 YYNGEE, per germline. The CDR3 here is CASSVGASGAYNEQFF. CDR3 bases read: TGTGCCAGCAGCGTAGGGGCTAGCGGAGCTTACAATGAG.

To note about this clone: The CDR3 is cut off 3 residues early in the read; its end comes from the germline J gene. The chain carries TRBV2 and TRBJ2-5; 7 bases agree with TRBD1. CDR1 is SNHLY, CDR2 FYNNEI, per germline. The CDR3 is 15 residues long. V shed 8 bases, J shed 2 bases, and the junction held 11 bases outside the gene matches. The CDR3 loop reads CASVRYQGQQETQYF. CDR3 bases read: TGTGCCAGCGTAAGATACCAGGGACAGCAAGAGACC.

As for this clone: The read gets to within 3 residues of the CDR3 end, and the germline J gene fills in the rest. This sequence joins TRBV30 and TRBJ2-3, with D possibly being TRBD1 (5 bases). Germline V CDR1 and CDR2: GTSNPN, SVGIG (reference sequence). The CDR3 is made up of 13 amino acids. CDR3 bases read: TGTGCCTGGGACAGTTATAGCAATCAGCCG. Amino acids: CAWDSYSNQP. The full CDR3 reads CAWDSYSNQPQYF.

Details on this clone: The sequence runs out 3 residues before the end of the CDR3; the remainder is reconstructed from the germline J gene. The chain couples TRBV19 to TRBJ2-7, with TRBD1 matching 9 bases. V gave up 4 bases and J gave up 3 bases; unmatched junction bases: 16. The germline V gene encodes CDR1 LNHDA and CDR2 SQIVND (reference sequence). The CDR3 runs to 18 residues. The CDR3 DNA, read in part, is TGTGCCAGTAGTACCTGGGGGCTATCTTTGACAGGGGGCTACGAG. Translation: CASSTWGLSLTGGYE. The full CDR3 protein is CASSTWGLSLTGGYEQYF. Filled out from reference TRBV19 and TRBJ2-7, the complete variable domain reads DGGITQSPKYLFRKEGQNVTLSCEQNLNHDAMYWYRQDPGQGLRLIYYSQIVNDFQKGDIAEGYSVSREKKESFPLTVTSAQKNPTAFYLCASSTWGLSLTGGYEQYFGPGTRLTVT.

Note on this clone: The read terminates 3 residues before the CDR3 end, so the remaining end is supplied by the germline J gene. The chain is built from TRBV18 and TRBJ2-4; D not resolved. This CDR3 is 14 amino acids long. Germline CDR1 KGHSH, CDR2 LQKENI. V lost 3 bases and J lost 0, with 6 bases in between. The CDR3 here is CASSPALAKNIQYF. Incomplete CDR3 DNA: TGTGCCAGCTCACCCGCGCTAGCCAAAAACATT.

Turning to this clone: The sequence runs out 3 residues before the end of the CDR3; the remainder is reconstructed from the germline J gene. The J gene is TRBJ1-2, the V gene TRBV7-2; TRBD1 might be the D (5 bases). CDR3 length: 15 residues. CDR1 is SGHTA and CDR2 is FQGNSA in the germline V gene. CDR3 amino acids: CASSTPVGQGRGYTF. The CDR3 bases that were read are TGTGCCAGCAGCACCCCCGTCGGGCAGGGAAGAGGC.

As for this clone: The CDR3 end falls 3 residues outside the read, so it is completed with the germline J gene. The chain employs TRBV20-1 and TRBJ2-3, with TRBD2 identical over 9 bases. Unmatched junction bases numbered 9, after V lost 6 bases and J lost 2 bases. Germline V CDR1 and CDR2: DFQATT, SNEGSKA (reference sequence). The CDR3 contains 15 residues. The CDR3 is CSADLSGSSTDTQYF. Incomplete CDR3 DNA: TGCAGTGCCGATCTTAGCGGGAGCTCCACAGATACG.

On this clone itself: The missing CDR3 end, 3 residues past where the read stops, is filled in from the germline J gene. V and J are TRBV2 and TRBJ1-2, with D unresolved. Germline V gives CDR1 SNHLY, CDR2 FYNNEI. CDR3 length: 11 residues. The covered CDR3 bases are TGTGCCAGCAGGTACACAGATACC. Its translation: CASRYTDT. In full, the CDR3 is CASRYTDTYTF.

With regard to this clone: The read ends 3 residues shy of where the CDR3 ends; the end is completed using the germline J gene. The V and J genes are TRBV30 and TRBJ2-7; maybe TRBD1 (5 bases). The ends were cut back, 7 bases at V and 0 bases at J, with 10 bases in the middle. CDR3 length: 12 amino acids. Germline loops: CDR1 GTSNPN, CDR2 SVGIG (reference sequence). The CDR3 sequence: CAYETDSYEQYF. The CDR3 DNA, read in part, is TGTGCCTACGAGACAGACTCCTACGAG.